This note documents a single TCR beta chain sequence. Participant age was about 18 to 89 years, and participants resided in roughly 25 US areas. The entry originates in a study of blood T cell repertoires in COVID-19. Turning to the study itself: Acute and convalescent COVID-19 specimens originated in the United States, Italy and Spain. Sources were T cells, B-cell-depleted T cells, or PBMCs; the material itself was cDNA or gDNA.

Trimming cost V 5 bases and J 9 bases; bases outside gene matches: 10. Germline-derived CDR1 and CDR2 are MDHEN and SYDVKM. This CDR3 spans 13 amino acids. Per the original methods: Amplified reference gene primers provided the basis for estimating nucleated cell counts. Generated by immunoSEQ multiplex PCR, the TCRdb table keeps only in-frame clones and is missing some. The DNA was the basis for D and trimming; V, J and clone size are from that table. This sample has about 400,000 clones, with more than 70% found just once. This chain links TRBV28 with TRBJ2-7; 7 bases line up with TRBD1. Sequenced input: PBMCs or T cells enriched from blood (not recorded which). The source is a man aged 40-55 years in a cohort exposed to, infected with or recovered from COVID-19 (not recorded which). The CDR3 bases are TGTGCCAGCAGTAAAATAGGACAGGCGAGGCAGTACTTC. Translated: CASSKIGQARQYF.